This record concerns one T cell receptor (beta chain) sequence. Its antigen is unknown. This sample was taken from a study of T-cell reconstitution after alpha-beta-depleted transplantation in children. V dropped 4 bases and J dropped 5 bases, with 22 bases sitting between them. This CDR3 spans 16 amino acids. Germline V gives CDR1 SGHRS, CDR2 YFSETQ. Study outcomes and limitations: Some patients' high day-60 TCRbeta diversity was attributed to recipient cells surviving conditioning. At the one-year point after transplant, T-cell counts and TCRbeta diversity were found to come mostly from T cells that had been newly produced. The study reportedly traced alpha-beta T cells about two months after transplant to several hundred expanded graft clones.

Researchers prepared the TCRbeta library using unique molecular identifiers, the study reports. MiXCR, applied by TCRdb to the PCR reads, yields one record per CDR3 protein. This sample yields 70,000 to 95,000 distinct CDR3 sequences, of which 15% to 20% are seen a single time; approximately 55% belongs to the top ten. The V call is TRBV5-1, the J call TRBJ2-7; D may match TRBD1 or TRBD2 (5 bases each). Sequencing used PBMCs, mostly from graft donor cells, obtained 360 days after TCRalphabeta/CD19-depleted stem cell transplant. The clonotype comes from a male patient aged 2 to 9 who had a stem cell transplant for acute lymphoblastic leukemia, so the T cells may come from the graft donor. CDR3 DNA sequence: TGCGCCAGCAGCCCTCCGGGACCGACAATATCCCACGAGCAGTACTTC. Translated: CASSPPGPTISHEQYF.